The sequence of this T cell receptor (beta chain) was determined in a study of CD8+ T cells in alopecia areata. Study outcomes and limitations: Tissue-resident alphabeta T cells belonging to normal skin likewise get sequenced within scalp specimens. Having one nonresponder leaves uncertain how baseline CD8+ expansion relates to response.

With regard to this clone: What it binds is unknown.

Treatment described: oral pan-JAK inhibitor, 5-10 mg twice daily. V shed 3 bases and J 5 bases; nucleotides not matched to a gene: 6. Germline values: CDR1 SQVTM, CDR2 ANQGSEA. The CDR3 extends over 14 amino acids. Following RNA extraction, reverse transcription yielded cDNA that acted as the sequencing template. Sequencing was performed with immunoSEQ multiplex PCR; in TCRdb, only in-frame clones are kept and a portion is missing. Of a few hundred thousand clones listed, more than 45% are singletons. This TCR was recovered from a human donor with alopecia areata. V usage is TRBV29-1 and J usage is TRBJ1-1; 10 bases fit TRBD1. Sequencing was performed on CD4+ T cells sorted from blood, taken at week 4, from a patient treated with tofacitinib. The CDR3 nucleotides are TGCAGCGTTGAGTGGGACAGGGGTTGGACTGAAGCTTTCTTT. As protein: CSVEWDRGWTEAFF.